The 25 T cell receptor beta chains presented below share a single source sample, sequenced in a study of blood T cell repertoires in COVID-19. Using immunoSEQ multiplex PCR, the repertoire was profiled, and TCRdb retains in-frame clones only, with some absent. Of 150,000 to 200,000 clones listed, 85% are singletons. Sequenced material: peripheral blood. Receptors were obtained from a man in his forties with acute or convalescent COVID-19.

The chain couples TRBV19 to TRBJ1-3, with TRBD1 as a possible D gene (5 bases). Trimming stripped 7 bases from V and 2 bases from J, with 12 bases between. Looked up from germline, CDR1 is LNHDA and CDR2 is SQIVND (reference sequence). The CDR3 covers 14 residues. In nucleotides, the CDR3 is TGTGCCAGTATTAGCGGGACGGCTGGAAACACCATATATTTT. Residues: CASISGTAGNTIYF.

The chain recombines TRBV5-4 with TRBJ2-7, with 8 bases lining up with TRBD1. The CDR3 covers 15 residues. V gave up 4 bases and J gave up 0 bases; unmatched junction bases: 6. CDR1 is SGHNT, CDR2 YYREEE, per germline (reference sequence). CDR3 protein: CASSQTGDSSYEQYF. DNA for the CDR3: TGTGCCAGCAGCCAGACAGGGGACAGCTCCTACGAGCAGTACTTC.

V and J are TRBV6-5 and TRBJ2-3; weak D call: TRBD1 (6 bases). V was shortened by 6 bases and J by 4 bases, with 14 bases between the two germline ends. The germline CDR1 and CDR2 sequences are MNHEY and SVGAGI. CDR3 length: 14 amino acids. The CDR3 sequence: CASRVGQPSDTQYF. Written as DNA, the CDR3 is TGTGCCAGCAGGGTTGGACAGCCCTCAGATACGCAGTATTTT.

CDR3 sequence (DNA): TGTGCCAGCAGTTTGGAACAGAGAAACACCATATATTTT. This gives the protein CASSLEQRNTIYF. The V gene is TRBV28, the J gene TRBJ1-3, with unresolved D. CDR1 is MDHEN, CDR2 SYDVKM, per germline. V shed 3 bases and J shed 5 bases, with 8 bases lying between them. This CDR3 is built from 13 residues.

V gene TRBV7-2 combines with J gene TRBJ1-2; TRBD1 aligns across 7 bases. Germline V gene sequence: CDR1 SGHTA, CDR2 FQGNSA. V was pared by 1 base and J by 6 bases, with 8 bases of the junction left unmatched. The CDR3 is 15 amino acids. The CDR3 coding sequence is TGTGCCAGCAGCTTAGAGGTCAGGGGGTTAGATGGCTACACCTTC. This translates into CASSLEVRGLDGYTF.

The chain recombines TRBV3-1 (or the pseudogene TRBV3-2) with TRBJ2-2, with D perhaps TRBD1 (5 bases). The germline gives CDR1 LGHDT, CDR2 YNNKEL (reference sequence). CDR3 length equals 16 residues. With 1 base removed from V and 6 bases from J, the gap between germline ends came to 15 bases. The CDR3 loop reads CASSQGARVVAGELFF. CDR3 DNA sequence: TGTGCCAGCAGCCAAGGGGCCAGGGTGGTGGCCGGGGAGCTGTTTTTT.

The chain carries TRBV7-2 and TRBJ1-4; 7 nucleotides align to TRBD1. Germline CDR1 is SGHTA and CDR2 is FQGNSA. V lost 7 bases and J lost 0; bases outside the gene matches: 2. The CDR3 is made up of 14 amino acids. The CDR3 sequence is CASTRGPTNEKLFF. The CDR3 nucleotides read TGTGCCAGCACGAGGGGGCCAACTAATGAAAAACTGTTTTTT.

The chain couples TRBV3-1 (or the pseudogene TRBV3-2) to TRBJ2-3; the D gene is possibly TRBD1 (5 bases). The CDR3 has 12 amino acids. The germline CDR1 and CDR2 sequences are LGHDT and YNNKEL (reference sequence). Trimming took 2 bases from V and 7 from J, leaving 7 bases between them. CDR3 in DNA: TGTGCCAGCAGCCAAAGGGGAAATACGCAGTATTTT. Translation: CASSQRGNTQYF.

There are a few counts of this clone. CDR3 in DNA: TGTGCCACCAGTGATTTGGGGACAGGGAGCACAGATACGCAGTATTTT. Encoded protein: CATSDLGTGSTDTQYF. The rearrangement joins TRBV24-1 to TRBJ2-3; 9 bases are shared with TRBD1. This CDR3 has 16 amino acids. The germline gives CDR1 KGHDR, CDR2 SFDVKD. The V segment lost 0 bases and the J segment 0 bases; nucleotides outside the gene matches: 0.

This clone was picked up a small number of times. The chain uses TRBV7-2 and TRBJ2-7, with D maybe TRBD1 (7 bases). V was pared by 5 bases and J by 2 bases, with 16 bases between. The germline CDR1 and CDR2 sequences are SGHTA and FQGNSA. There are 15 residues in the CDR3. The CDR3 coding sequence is TGTGCCAGCAGCCCATTTCAGGGGGGACCCTACGAGCAGTACTTC. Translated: CASSPFQGGPYEQYF.

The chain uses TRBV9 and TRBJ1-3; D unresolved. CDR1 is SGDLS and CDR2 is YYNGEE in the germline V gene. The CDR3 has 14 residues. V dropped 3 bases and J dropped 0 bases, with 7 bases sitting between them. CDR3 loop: CASSDRFSGNTIYF. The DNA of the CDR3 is TGTGCCAGCAGCGACCGGTTCTCTGGAAACACCATATATTTT.

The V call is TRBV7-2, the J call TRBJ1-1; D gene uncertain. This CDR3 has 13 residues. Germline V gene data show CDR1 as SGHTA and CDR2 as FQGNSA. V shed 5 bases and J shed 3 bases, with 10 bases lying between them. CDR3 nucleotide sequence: TGTGCCAGCAGCCCTCGGTACGACACTGAAGCTTTCTTT. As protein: CASSPRYDTEAFF.

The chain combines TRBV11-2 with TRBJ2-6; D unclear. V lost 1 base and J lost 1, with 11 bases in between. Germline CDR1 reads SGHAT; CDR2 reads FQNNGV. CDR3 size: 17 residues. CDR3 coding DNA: TGTGCCAGCAGCTTAGGGATCCGGGTGTCTGGGGCCAACGTCCTGACTTTC. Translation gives CASSLGIRVSGANVLTF.

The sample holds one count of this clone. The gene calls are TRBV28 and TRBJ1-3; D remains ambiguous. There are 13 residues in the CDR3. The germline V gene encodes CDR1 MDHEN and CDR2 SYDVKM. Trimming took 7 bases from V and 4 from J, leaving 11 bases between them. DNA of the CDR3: TGTGCCAGCATCCAGGTACCGGGAAACACCATATATTTT. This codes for CASIQVPGNTIYF.

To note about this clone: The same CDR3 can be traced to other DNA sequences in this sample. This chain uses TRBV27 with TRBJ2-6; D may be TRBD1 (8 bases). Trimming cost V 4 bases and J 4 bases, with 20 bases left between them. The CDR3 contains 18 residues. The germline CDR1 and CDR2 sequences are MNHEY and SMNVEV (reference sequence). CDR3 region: CASSSLPDRGGGANVLTF. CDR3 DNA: TGTGCCAGCAGTTCCCTCCCCGACAGGGGAGGGGGGGCCAACGTCCTGACTTTC.

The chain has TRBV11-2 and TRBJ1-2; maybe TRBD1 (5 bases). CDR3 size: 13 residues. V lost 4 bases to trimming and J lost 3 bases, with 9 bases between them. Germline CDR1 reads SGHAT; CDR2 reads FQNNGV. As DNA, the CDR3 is TGTGCCAGCAGCTCAGGGCTGGACTATGGCTACACCTTC. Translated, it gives CASSSGLDYGYTF. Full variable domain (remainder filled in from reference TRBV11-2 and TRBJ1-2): EAGVAQSPRYKIIEKRQSVAFWCNPISGHATLYWYQQILGQGPKLLIQFQNNGVVDDSQLPKDRFSAERLKGVDSTLKIQPAKLEDSAVYLCASSSGLDYGYTFGSGTRLTVV.

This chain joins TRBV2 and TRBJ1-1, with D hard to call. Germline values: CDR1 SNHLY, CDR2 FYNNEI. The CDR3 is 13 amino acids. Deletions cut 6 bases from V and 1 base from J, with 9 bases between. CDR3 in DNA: TGTGCCAGCAGGGTACAGAGGAACACTGAAGCTTTCTTT. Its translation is CASRVQRNTEAFF.

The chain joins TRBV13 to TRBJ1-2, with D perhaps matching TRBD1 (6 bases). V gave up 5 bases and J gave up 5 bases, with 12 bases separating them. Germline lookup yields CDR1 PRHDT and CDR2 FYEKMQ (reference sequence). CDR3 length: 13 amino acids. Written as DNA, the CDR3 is TGTGCCAGCAGCCCACAGGGCGGGTATGGCTACACCTTC. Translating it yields CASSPQGGYGYTF.

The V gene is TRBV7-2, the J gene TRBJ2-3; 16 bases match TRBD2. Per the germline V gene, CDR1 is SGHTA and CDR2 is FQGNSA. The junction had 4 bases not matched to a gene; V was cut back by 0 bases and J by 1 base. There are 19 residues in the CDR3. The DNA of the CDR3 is TGTGCCAGCAGCTTAGCGGGACTAGCGGGGGGGCGACGCACAGATACGCAGTATTTT. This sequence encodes CASSLAGLAGGRRTDTQYF.

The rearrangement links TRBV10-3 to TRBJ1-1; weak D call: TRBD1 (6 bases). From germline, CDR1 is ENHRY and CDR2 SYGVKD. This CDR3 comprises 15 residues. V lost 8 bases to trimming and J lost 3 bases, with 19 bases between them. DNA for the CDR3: TGTGCCATCGCCACCCCGAGGACAGAACACACTGAAGCTTTCTTT. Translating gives CAIATPRTEHTEAFF.

The CDR3 sequence: CASSQKLGGGTGELFF. As DNA, the CDR3 is TGTGCCAGCAGCCAGAAGTTAGGGGGCGGCACCGGGGAGCTGTTTTTT. The chain carries TRBV7-2 and TRBJ2-2; 7 nucleotides match TRBD1. The CDR3 runs to 16 residues. Germline V gene lookup returns CDR1 SGHTA and CDR2 FQGNSA. The junction had 10 bases not matched to a gene; V was cut back by 5 bases and J by 4 bases.

CDR3 nucleotide sequence: TGCGCCAGCAGTGAGTTTGAGACACCCTACGAGCAGTACTTC. This sequence encodes CASSEFETPYEQYF. The chain combines TRBV10-1 with TRBJ2-7; D not certain. V lost 1 base and J 2 bases, leaving 9 bases between the germline ends. CDR1 and CDR2 from the germline V gene are WNHNN and SYGVQD (reference sequence). This CDR3 is 14 amino acids long.

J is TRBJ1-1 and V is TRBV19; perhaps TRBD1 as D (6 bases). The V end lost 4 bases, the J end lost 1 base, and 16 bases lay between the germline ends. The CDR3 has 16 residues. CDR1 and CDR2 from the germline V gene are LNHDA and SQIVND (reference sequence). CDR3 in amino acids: CASSTGRRGGNTEAFF. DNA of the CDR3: TGTGCCAGTAGTACCGGACGGAGAGGGGGGAACACTGAAGCTTTCTTT.

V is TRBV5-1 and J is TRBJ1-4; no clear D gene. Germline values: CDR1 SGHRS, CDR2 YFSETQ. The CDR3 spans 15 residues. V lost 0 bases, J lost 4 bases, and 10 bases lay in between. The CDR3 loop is CASSLEARINEKLFF. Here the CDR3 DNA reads TGCGCCAGCAGCTTGGAGGCCAGGATTAATGAAAAACTGTTTTTT.

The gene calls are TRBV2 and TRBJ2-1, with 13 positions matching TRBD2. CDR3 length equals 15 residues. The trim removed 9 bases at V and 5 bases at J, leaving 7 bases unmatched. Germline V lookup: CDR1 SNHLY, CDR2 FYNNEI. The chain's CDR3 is CASRGTSGAHNEQFF. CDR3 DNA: TGTGCCAGTAGGGGGACTAGCGGGGCCCACAATGAGCAGTTCTTC.